This record covers a single TCR beta chain. Its antigen remains undetermined. Base qualities are not provided; no much larger clone lies one nucleotide away. The cohort consisted of 650 to 850 healthy bone marrow donors. At the time of sampling, all cohort members were nominally healthy, though unrecorded immune exposures were likely present. The donor tested CMV seronegative and was one of the 352 seronegative cohort members. Each donor provided a peripheral blood sample, and peripheral blood mononuclear cells were used for TCR beta sequencing. The Qiagen DNeasy Blood Extraction Kit was used to extract genomic DNA from the blood cell samples. To prepare the library, the immunoSEQ multiplex PCR assay was applied. For the multiplex PCR, a mixture combining 60 forward primers for TCR Vbeta segments and 13 reverse primers for TCR Jbeta segments was used. A multiplex PCR assay on genomic DNA amplified the CDR3 region of rearranged TCR beta genes. The Illumina HiSeq System was used to sequence the amplified TCR beta libraries as 87-base-pair reads. For the original study's pipeline: A later analysis counted tens of millions of unique TCR beta chains across the 700 or so repertoires, and 9 million to 14 million of these chains were shared by at least two donors. Raw reads were error-corrected and collapsed into unique sequences by a nearest-neighbor algorithm in which closely related sequences were merged to remove PCR and sequencing errors. V, D and J gene segments were assigned by aligning CDR3 sequences to IMGT reference sequences. Each retained sequence needed at least a six-nucleotide match to both a V gene segment and a J gene segment. Rearrangements were classified as productive when the CDR3 lacked stop codons and remained in frame with V and J, and all other rearrangements were classified as non-productive. CDR3 was defined by IMGT convention, running from the second conserved V-encoded cysteine to the conserved J-encoded phenylalanine. The earlier analysis of fewer than 700 of the donors excluded sequences that lacked an unambiguous match to a single V gene segment. An earlier analysis of a few hundred of the donors classified V segments as functional when productive rearrangements were above 56.7% and as segregating when the standard deviation between donors was above 5%. To diagnose cytomegalovirus status from the catalog of TCR beta chain sequences, a statistical classification framework was built. In a later analysis, V and J genes were assigned by comparing TCR nucleotide sequences against IMGT/GENE-DB human TR gene sequences. In a later analysis, CDR3 sequences and most-parsimonious VDJ recombination scenarios were assigned using the TCRdist pipeline. In a later analysis, every TCR beta chain was defined by the combination of its CDR3 amino acid sequence and its V-gene family, and reads without a unique V-gene family were dropped. In a later analysis, nearly 600 highly shared, low-generation-probability nucleotide sequences were removed to address suspected cross-contamination and a sequencing artifact. For each public chain, a later analysis derived a clonal expansion index from normalized ranks of inferred template counts within each repertoire. In a later analysis, generation probabilities were computed with a VDJ recombination model fitted to out-of-frame rearrangements, and the resulting probabilities were checked against IGoR. In a later analysis, TCR-TCR, TCR-HLA and TCR-CMV co-occurrence was scored with hypergeometric tests, and a repertoire-size bias correction was applied to TCR pairs. False discovery rates were estimated in a later analysis by permuting HLA or CMV assignments 20 times. A later analysis grouped co-occurring TCRs with DBSCAN, adding TCRdist sequence similarity when clustering within HLA-allele-positive subsets. For co-occurrence clustering, repertoires with fewer than 30,000 or more than 120,000 public chains were excluded, along with five or six repertoires with anomalous nucleotide sharing. The clones in this table, taken by TCRdb from immuneACCESS, are in-frame only. Not every clone is retained; where verified, under half of the shortfall comes from an unresolved V gene, and the cause of the rest is unknown. V, J and clone size derive from that table, while D and trimming were established from the DNA sequence. The sample yields under 250,000 clones; about 75% were counted once. Together, the top ten hold 1.5% to 2% of the sample.

V loses 5 bases of germline sequence and J loses 4 bases, and the interval between the two ends is 12 bases. For CDR1 and CDR2, the germline V gene lists SGHTA and FQGNSA. The CDR3 measures 15 amino acids from cysteine to phenylalanine. Solely the CDR3 DNA is kept, with 45 bases framed from the first base. The sample comes from a study of cytomegalovirus exposure and HLA in healthy donors (dated by TCRdb to between 2016 and 2019). A note on the overall study: According to an earlier analysis of 587 of the donors, about 179 million T cells yielded roughly 110 million unique TCR beta sequences and roughly 280 Gb of sequence data. Roughly 290 gigabases of sequencing data and 75 million to 85 million unique TCR sequences made up an early release that covered several hundred HLA-typed donors. Of the 398 genotyped donors, over 70% fell in the genetic ancestry cluster associated with self-reported Caucasian donors. The study was designed to test whether signatures of past pathogen exposure could be identified by cataloging public T cell receptors. The T cell repertoires of some 670 subjects were profiled by immunosequencing and related to cytomegalovirus serostatus. In addition to the first cohort of about 650 subjects, a separate validation cohort of 120 different subjects was used. To predict cytomegalovirus infection status, the study combined high-throughput TCR immunosequencing, statistical association of individual TCRs with disease status, and machine learning. To study patterns of TCR occurrence, a later analysis re-analyzed previously published TCR beta repertoires from just over 650 donors and added high-resolution HLA genotyping. Rather than using new phenotypic data, the later analysis identified candidate immune exposures from TCR beta sequences and from how often those sequences occurred across donors. In an earlier analysis of about 590 of the donors, high-throughput TCR beta sequencing was used to judge whether each TCR beta V gene segment behaved as functional or pseudogenic. Alongside the repertoire data, information on donor age, sex, ethnicity and CMV serostatus was compiled. A later genetic analysis used genome-wide SNP genotypes for about 65% of the roughly 700 donors, treating that subset as a discovery cohort. All discovery cohort repertoires had been generated on a single sequencing platform. Class I and class II HLA loci were covered by the typing at four-digit resolution. Typing coverage varied by locus: 629-630 donors for A, B, C, DRB1 and DQB1; approximately 500 for DQA1; around 570 for DPA1; under 490 for DPB1. Roughly five DR-DQ haplotypes were handled as single units for association and clustering because linkage in the cohort was strong. Across approximately 420 genotyped donors of the cohort, an average of about 220,000 unique TCR beta nucleotide sequences per donor were sequenced, and roughly 20% of those sequences were non-productive. What the research found in general, with its limitations: Broadly in line with IMGT annotations, most TCR beta V segments showed up in productive rearrangements about 87% or about 30% of the time in an earlier analysis of 450 to 600 of the donors. Presence/absence analyses assumed roughly uniform sequencing depth across donors, an assumption that may not hold. Because counts were too low, roughly 17 rarely observed V segments, including chromosome 9 orphons, were left out of the earlier analysis of 587 of the donors. A further reported finding was that TCR beta sequences accurately predicted the HLA-A and HLA-B alleles for most subjects in the first cohort. Compared with the approximately 670-donor mean, donors in an Asian-associated ancestry cluster had fewer N-insertions in productive TCRs, according to a later genetic analysis. Cytomegalovirus status was reported to be diagnosed by the classifier with high specificity and sensitivity in both the original and validation cohorts. Three of the identified cytomegalovirus-associated TCR beta chains were confirmed in vitro to be specific for cytomegalovirus antigens. In a later analysis, HLA-associated TCR beta chains were found to be more clonally expanded and to have lower generation probabilities than equally common non-associated chains. At a false discovery rate of 0.05, a later analysis linked around 15,000 TCR beta sequences to specific HLA alleles. The study listed 150 to 200 TCR beta chains as associated with cytomegalovirus. This cohort had only TCR beta chains sequenced, and the lack of alpha or paired-chain data limited which features could be detected. The authors suggested that the approach could potentially be extended to other disease states and immunological phenotypes. When HLA alleles, especially DR and DQ, strongly co-occurred, attributing TCR associations to individual alleles was difficult. In a later analysis, the rate of TCR association differed among HLA loci, with DRB1 alleles having the most associated TCRs and HLA-C alleles having the fewest. V-gene and J-gene trimming of TCR beta chains was associated with a missense DCLRE1C variant in a later genetic analysis, and the association was replicated in an independent cohort. A cluster of highly shared sequence variants was judged likely to be a technical artifact of the sequencing pipeline. Linkage disequilibrium might explain the correlated functional status among segregating V segments, but an unknown experimental factor could not be excluded. While some public TCRs were present in many individuals, most TCR sequences turned up only very rarely across donors. The only immune exposure information available for the cohort was CMV serostatus. Because HLA typing was unavailable for some donors at each locus, only the typed subset was used in association tests. A later analysis found that most CMV-associated TCR beta chains appeared HLA-restricted, with HLA associations seemingly driven largely by CMV exposure. Some IMGT-functional V segments, including TRBV6-2 and TRBV6-3, could not be told apart with the 87-base-pair reads, so those segments were excluded. Several of the top co-occurrence clusters appeared to be linked to parvovirus B19, influenza, CMV and Epstein-Barr virus, according to a later analysis.

The sequence joins TRBV7-2 to TRBJ2-6; no confident D gene assignment can be made. The clonotype was recovered from a male donor in good health and CMV-seronegative. Sequenced material: PBMCs. Here the CDR3 is given as CASSPLGLGANVLTF. In nucleotides, the sequence is TGTGCCAGCAGCCCCCTAGGCCTGGGGGCCAACGTCCTGACTTTC.